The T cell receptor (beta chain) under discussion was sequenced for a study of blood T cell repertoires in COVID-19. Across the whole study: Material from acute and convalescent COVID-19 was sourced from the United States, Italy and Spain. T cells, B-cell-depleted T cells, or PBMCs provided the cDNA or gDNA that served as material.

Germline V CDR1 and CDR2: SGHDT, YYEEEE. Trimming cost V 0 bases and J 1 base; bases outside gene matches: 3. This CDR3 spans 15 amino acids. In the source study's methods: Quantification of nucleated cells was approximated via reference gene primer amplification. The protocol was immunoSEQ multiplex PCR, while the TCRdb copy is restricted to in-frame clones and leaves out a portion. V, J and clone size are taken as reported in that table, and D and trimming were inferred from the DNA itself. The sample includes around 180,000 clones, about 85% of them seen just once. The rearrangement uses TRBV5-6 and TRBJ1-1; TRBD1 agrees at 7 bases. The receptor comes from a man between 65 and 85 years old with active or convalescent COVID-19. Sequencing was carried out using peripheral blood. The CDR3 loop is CASSLEGAPNTEAFF. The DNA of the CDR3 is TGTGCCAGCAGCTTGGAGGGGGCACCGAACACTGAAGCTTTCTTT.